This T cell receptor beta chain was recovered during a study of B cell selection in AIRE deficiency (dated by TCRdb to between 2018 and 2021). For the study in its entirety: Researchers compared TCRbeta repertoires of sorted blood CD4+ conventional T cells and regulatory T cells in AIRE-deficient patients with those in healthy controls. The TCR-sequenced cohort comprised roughly five AIRE-deficient APECED patients and roughly five healthy control donors. Findings and caveats that apply to the study as a whole: Shared Treg sequences had shorter CDR3s, reflecting a bias toward rearrangements with few non-templated nucleotide insertions. Among approximately 3,400 shared Treg TCRbeta sequences, 25% to 40% were shared exclusively by healthy donors and 9.3% exclusively by patients, which suggests that Treg selection is less efficient in the absence of AIRE. Roughly a third of the Treg TCRbeta sequences shared among healthy donors turned up in patient Tconv cells, suggesting that Treg-biased clones are diverted into the Tconv compartment. In terms of TCRBV gene usage, CDR3 length and TCR diversity, Tconv and Treg cells from AIRE-deficient patients looked similar to Tconv and Treg cells from healthy donors. Sequencing covered only TCRbeta chains, and approximately 37% of shared healthy-donor Treg sequences were also present in healthy Tconv, possibly due to differing TCRalpha chains.

The immunoSEQ platform was used for TCRbeta chain sequencing. Processing in the source paper ran as follows. When conventional T cell repertoires were pooled, patients gave roughly 1x10^5 distinct in-frame TCRbeta sequences, while healthy donors gave approximately 1.3x10^5. Treg TCRbeta sequences found in two or more individuals were classed as public, and these public Treg TCRbeta sequences were then looked for in Tconv repertoires. Group differences were tested with Mann-Whitney U tests and Bonferroni-Dunn correction in GraphPad Prism 7.03. TCRdb limited this immuneACCESS table to in-frame rearrangements with V and J called. A share of clones is missing; checked studies link under half to unresolved V genes, and the rest is unexplained. Clonal size and the V and J genes are those of that table, whereas D and trimming came from the DNA. The sample table shows fewer than 25,000 clones, and more than 95% are seen once. The biggest ten clones account for over 0.25% of the sample.

Taken from the germline V gene, the CDR1 and CDR2 loops are SGHRS and YFSETQ. Inclusive of the bounding cysteine and phenylalanine, the CDR3 is 17 residues long. The CDR3 DNA has 51 bases and is translated from base 1. A distance of 25 bases separates the germline ends of V and J, which lose 3 bases and 9 bases respectively. For sorting, conventional CD4 T cells were defined as CD4+CD127+ cells. AIRE-deficient patients had APECED syndrome. A FACSAria flow cytometer was used to sort the Tconv and Treg cells intended for TCRbeta sequencing. The sorted cells were collected in 5-ml round-bottom polystyrene tubes, and the dry cell pellets were frozen at -80 degrees C prior to sequencing. As to this clone: Its recognized antigen is unknown. Base qualities are missing; no much larger clone stands one base away.

The source of this sequence is a human donor with AIRE deficiency. The source material was conventional CD4+ T cells sorted from PBMCs. Rearrangement joined TRBV5-1 to TRBJ2-1, and perhaps TRBD1 as D gene, on 7 matching bases. CDR3 loop: CASSSRLDRVGTGEQFF. The bases read TGCGCCAGCAGCTCTAGACTAGACAGGGTGGGAACGGGTGAGCAGTTCTTC.